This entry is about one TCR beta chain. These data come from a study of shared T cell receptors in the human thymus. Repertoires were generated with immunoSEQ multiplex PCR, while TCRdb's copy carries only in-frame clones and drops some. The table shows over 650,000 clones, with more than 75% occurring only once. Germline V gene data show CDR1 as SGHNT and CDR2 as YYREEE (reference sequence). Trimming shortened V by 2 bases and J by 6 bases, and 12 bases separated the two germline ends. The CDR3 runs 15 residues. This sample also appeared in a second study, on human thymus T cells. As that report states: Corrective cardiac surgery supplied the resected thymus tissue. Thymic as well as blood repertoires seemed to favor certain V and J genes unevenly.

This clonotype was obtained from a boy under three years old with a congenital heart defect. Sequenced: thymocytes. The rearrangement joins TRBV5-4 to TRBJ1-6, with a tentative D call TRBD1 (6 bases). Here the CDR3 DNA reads TGTGCCAGCAGCTTCTCAGGGGTAACTAATTCACCCCTCCACTTT. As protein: CASSFSGVTNSPLHF.